The next 19 T cell receptor beta chains were all read from a single sample in a study of T cell repertoires in cytomegalovirus infection. MiXCR, run by TCRdb on the reads, gives a single entry per CDR3 protein. The table includes 100,000 to 150,000 distinct CDR3 sequences, approximately 30% detected once. Their cognate antigens are unknown. The source material was CD8+ T cells from cultured PBMCs, sampled from culture after CMV antigen stimulation. The source of these receptors is a human donor in good health (CMV status not recorded). Some clones in this sample may be carry-over from other donors' samples.

The chain couples TRBV6-1 to TRBJ2-7; no firm D call. Germline V CDR1 and CDR2: MNHNS, SASEGT. V dropped 2 bases and J dropped 2 bases, with 13 bases sitting between them. The CDR3 sequence is 15 residues long. The CDR3 loop reads CASSESGRSAYEQYF. CDR3 DNA: TGTGCCAGCAGTGAATCGGGCAGATCGGCCTACGAGCAGTACTTC.

The sample holds a few counts of this clonotype. The rearrangement joins TRBV20-1 to TRBJ2-5; unclear D gene. Trimming pared 0 bases from V and 3 bases from J, leaving 11 bases between. This CDR3 has 14 amino acids. Germline V gives CDR1 DFQATT, CDR2 SNEGSKA (reference sequence). In nucleotides, the CDR3 is TGCAGTGCTAGAGATCTATGGTCAGAAGAGACCCAGTACTTC. Translation gives CSARDLWSEETQYF.

This chain joins TRBV7-9 and TRBJ1-2; TRBD1 aligns across 12 bases. This CDR3 comprises 17 residues. V shed 3 bases and J 5 bases; nucleotides not matched to a gene: 10. The V gene's germline CDR1 is SEHNR and CDR2 FQNEAQ (reference sequence). The CDR3 loop reads CASSFPGQGAILYGYTF. In nucleotides, the CDR3 is TGTGCCAGCAGCTTCCCGGGACAGGGGGCTATTTTGTATGGCTACACCTTC.

In its sample, this clonotype was seen many times. The genes are TRBV7-2 and TRBJ2-1; TRBD2 matches 12 bases. This CDR3 has 16 residues. The V segment lost 5 bases and the J segment 6 bases; nucleotides outside the gene matches: 8. Germline CDR1 and CDR2: SGHTA and FQGNSA. The CDR3 reads CASSVRTSGTFNEQFF. Written as DNA, the CDR3 is TGTGCCAGCAGCGTGAGGACTAGCGGGACATTCAATGAGCAGTTCTTC.

This chain links TRBV7-9 with TRBJ2-7, with 8 bases that match TRBD1. The V gene end was trimmed by 5 bases and the J gene end by 2 bases; junction bases not matched to a gene: 20. Germline V lookup: CDR1 SEHNR, CDR2 FQNEAQ (reference sequence). The CDR3 is 19 residues long. The CDR3 region is CASSPPGAGTGSGAYEQYF. As DNA, the CDR3 is TGTGCCAGCAGCCCACCCGGGGCCGGGACAGGCTCAGGGGCCTACGAGCAGTACTTC.

J is TRBJ2-2 and V is TRBV29-1; the D is unclear. CDR3 length: 12 amino acids. The germline gives CDR1 SQVTM, CDR2 ANQGSEA. V was shortened by 7 bases and J by 4 bases, with 10 bases between the two germline ends. The CDR3: CSAWAGTGELFF. For the CDR3, the DNA is TGCAGCGCCTGGGCAGGCACCGGGGAGCTGTTTTTT.

The chain couples TRBV7-3 to TRBJ2-1, with 13 bases that match TRBD2. The length of the CDR3 is 20 residues. J gave up 7 bases and V 3 bases, and 18 bases lay outside the gene matches. CDR1 and CDR2 from the germline V gene are SGHTA and FQGTGA. Here the CDR3 DNA reads TGTGCCAGCAGCTTGTTTGGGGGGGAGCTACCGGGACTAGCGGGGAATGAGCAGTTCTTC. Encoded protein: CASSLFGGELPGLAGNEQFF.

This chain links TRBV6-4 with TRBJ1-6; 7 nucleotides agree with TRBD1. From germline, CDR1 is MRHNA and CDR2 SNTAGT. This CDR3 comprises 15 residues. Trimming cost V 3 bases and J 6 bases; bases outside gene matches: 5. CDR3 DNA: TGTGCCAGCAGTGAAAGTCAGGGGGGTAATTCACCCCTCCACTTT. The encoded protein is CASSESQGGNSPLHF.

The chain is built from TRBV6-1 and TRBJ2-1, with 9 positions matching TRBD1. V trimming: 3 bases; J trimming: 8 bases; junction bases outside the gene matches: 14. CDR1 and CDR2 (germline): MNHNS, SASEGT. The CDR3 has 17 residues. CDR3 coding DNA: TGTGCCAGCAGTGACTTAGGTTTCGGGACAGGGTGGGATGAGCAGTTCTTC. Residues: CASSDLGFGTGWDEQFF.

This clonotype came up many times. The chain links TRBV10-3 to TRBJ1-1, with 8 nucleotides matching TRBD1. The CDR3 sequence is 14 residues long. Germline loops: CDR1 ENHRY, CDR2 SYGVKD. After removal of 3 bases from V and 4 bases from J, the junction contained 4 bases not matched to a gene. CDR3 sequence (DNA): TGTGCCATCAGTGACGCGGACAGGGCCACTGAAGCTTTCTTT. Protein sequence: CAISDADRATEAFF.

This clonotype was seen ten or more times. The chain recombines TRBV7-8 with TRBJ2-1; no reliable D call. The V and J ends lost 0 bases and 4 bases respectively, with 10 bases between them. Germline loops: CDR1 SGHVS, CDR2 FQNEAQ. The CDR3 covers 15 residues. The CDR3 sequence: CASSLAFAGYNEQFF. The DNA of the CDR3 is TGTGCCAGCAGCTTAGCATTTGCCGGTTACAATGAGCAGTTCTTC.

This chain connects TRBV28 to TRBJ1-5; TRBD1 might be the D (6 bases). The germline V gene encodes CDR1 MDHEN and CDR2 SYDVKM. The V gene lost 7 bases and the J gene lost 4 bases, with 14 bases spanning the gap. CDR3 size: 14 residues. CDR3 sequence: CASTGAGFNQPQHF. The CDR3 DNA is TGTGCCAGCACAGGGGCGGGATTTAATCAGCCCCAGCATTTT.

The V call is TRBV2, the J call TRBJ2-3; tentatively, D is TRBD2 (5 bases). The CDR3 loop spans 14 amino acids. The germline CDR1 and CDR2 sequences are SNHLY and FYNNEI. V lost 6 bases and J 8 bases, leaving 18 bases between the germline ends. The CDR3 region is CASRYRLRETTQYF. Written as DNA, the CDR3 is TGTGCCAGCAGGTACCGTCTTCGGGAAACTACGCAGTATTTT.

This clonotype was counted only a few times. J is TRBJ1-5 and V is TRBV6-4; no reliable D call. Germline CDR1 is MRHNA and CDR2 is SNTAGT. Trimming removed 3 bases from V and 4 bases from J, with 10 bases in between. The CDR3 totals 14 residues. This CDR3 reads CASSEVPGNQPQHF. In DNA form, the CDR3 reads TGTGCCAGCAGTGAAGTCCCGGGGAATCAGCCCCAGCATTTT.

The chain has TRBV5-1 and TRBJ2-7, with 10 bases lining up with TRBD1. CDR3 length: 14 residues. Unmatched junction bases numbered 4, after V lost 0 bases and J lost 7 bases. Germline V CDR1 and CDR2: SGHRS, YFSETQ. CDR3 DNA: TGCGCCAGCAGCTTGGGACAGGGGGCCCTTGAGCAGTACTTC. Translated: CASSLGQGALEQYF.

The chain has TRBV3-1 and TRBJ1-2, with 8 positions matching TRBD1. CDR1 and CDR2 from the germline V gene are LGHDT and YNNKEL (reference sequence). The CDR3 spans 16 residues. V lost 4 bases and J lost 7; bases outside the gene matches: 14. CDR3 loop: CASSPPAGQGASGYTF. As DNA, the CDR3 is TGTGCCAGCAGCCCTCCTGCGGGGCAGGGGGCGAGTGGCTACACCTTC.

In this sample, this clonotype turned up a few times. DNA for the CDR3: TGTGCCAGCAGTCCACTTAACAGGGAGGAGCAGTTCTTC. This sequence encodes CASSPLNREEQFF. The V gene is TRBV12-3 or TRBV12-4, the J gene TRBJ2-1, with D maybe TRBD1 (6 bases). The CDR3 totals 13 residues. Deletions cut 5 bases from V and 10 bases from J, with 15 bases between.

This chain links TRBV6-5 with TRBJ2-7; 10 bases are a match to TRBD2. CDR3 length: 14 residues. Germline-derived CDR1 and CDR2 are MNHEY and SVGAGI. Unmatched junction bases numbered 3, after V lost 5 bases and J lost 2 bases. This chain's CDR3 is CASSILAGPYEQYF. The DNA of the CDR3 is TGTGCCAGCAGTATACTAGCGGGGCCCTACGAGCAGTACTTC.

This chain joins TRBV7-6 and TRBJ1-3; D unclear. The CDR3 sequence is 14 residues long. The V end lost 1 base, the J end lost 1 base, and 5 bases lay between the germline ends. The germline V gene has CDR1 SGHVS and CDR2 FNYEAQ. This chain's CDR3 is CASSLGDSGNTIYF. The CDR3 DNA follows: TGTGCCAGCAGCTTAGGAGATTCTGGAAACACCATATATTTT. Full variable domain (rest looked up from reference TRBV7-6 and TRBJ1-3): GAGVSQSPRYKVTKRGQDVALRCDPISGHVSLYWYRQALGQGPEFLTYFNYEAQQDKSGLPNDRFSAERPEGSISTLTIQRTEQRDSAMYRCASSLGDSGNTIYFGEGSWLTVV.